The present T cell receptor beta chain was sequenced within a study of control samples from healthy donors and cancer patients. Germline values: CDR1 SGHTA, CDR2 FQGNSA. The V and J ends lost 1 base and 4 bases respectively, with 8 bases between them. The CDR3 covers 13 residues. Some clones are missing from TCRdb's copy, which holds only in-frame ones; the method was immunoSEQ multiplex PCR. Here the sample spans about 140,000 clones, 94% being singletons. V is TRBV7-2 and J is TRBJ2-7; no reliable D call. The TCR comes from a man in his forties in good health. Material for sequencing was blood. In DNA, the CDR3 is TGTGCCAGCAGCTTAGTTTTGGGGTACGAGCAGTACTTC. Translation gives CASSLVLGYEQYF.